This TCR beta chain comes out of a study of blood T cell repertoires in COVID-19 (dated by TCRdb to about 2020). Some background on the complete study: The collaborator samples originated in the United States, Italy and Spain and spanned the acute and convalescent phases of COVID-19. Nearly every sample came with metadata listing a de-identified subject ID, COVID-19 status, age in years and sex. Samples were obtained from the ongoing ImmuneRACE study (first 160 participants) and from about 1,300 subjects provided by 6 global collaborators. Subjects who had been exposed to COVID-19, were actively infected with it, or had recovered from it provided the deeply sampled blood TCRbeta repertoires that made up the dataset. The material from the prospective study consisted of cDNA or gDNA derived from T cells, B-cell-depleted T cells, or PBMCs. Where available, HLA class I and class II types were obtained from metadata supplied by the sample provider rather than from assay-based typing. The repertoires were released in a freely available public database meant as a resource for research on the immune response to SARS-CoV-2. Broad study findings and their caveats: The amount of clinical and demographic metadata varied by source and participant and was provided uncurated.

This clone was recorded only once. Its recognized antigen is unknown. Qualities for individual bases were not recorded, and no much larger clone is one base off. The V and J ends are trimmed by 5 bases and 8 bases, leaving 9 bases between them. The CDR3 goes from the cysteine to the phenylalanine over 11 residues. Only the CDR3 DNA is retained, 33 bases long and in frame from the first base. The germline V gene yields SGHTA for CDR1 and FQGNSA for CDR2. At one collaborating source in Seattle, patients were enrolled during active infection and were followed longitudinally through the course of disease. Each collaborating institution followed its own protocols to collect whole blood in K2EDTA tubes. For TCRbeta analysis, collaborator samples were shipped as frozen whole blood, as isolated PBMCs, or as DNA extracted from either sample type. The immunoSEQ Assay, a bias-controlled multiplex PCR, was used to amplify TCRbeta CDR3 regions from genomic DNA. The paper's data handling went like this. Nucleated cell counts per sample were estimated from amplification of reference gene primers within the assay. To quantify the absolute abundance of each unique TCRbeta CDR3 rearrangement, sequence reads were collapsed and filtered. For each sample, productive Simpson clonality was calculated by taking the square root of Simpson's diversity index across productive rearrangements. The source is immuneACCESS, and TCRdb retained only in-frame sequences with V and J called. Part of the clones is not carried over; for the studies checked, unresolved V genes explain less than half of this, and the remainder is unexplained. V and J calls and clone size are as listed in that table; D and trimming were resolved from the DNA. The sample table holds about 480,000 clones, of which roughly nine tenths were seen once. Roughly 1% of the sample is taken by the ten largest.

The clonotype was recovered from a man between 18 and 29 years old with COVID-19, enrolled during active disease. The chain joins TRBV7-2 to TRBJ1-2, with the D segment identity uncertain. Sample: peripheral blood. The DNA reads TGTGCCAGCAGCGCCAGAGGGGGCTACACCTTC. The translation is CASSARGGYTF.